Each of the 17 T cell receptor beta chains below was sequenced from the same sample in a study of blood T cells in healthy people across ages. A second PCR of 7 to 11 cycles used a sample-barcoded 5' primer and a J-beta primer mix. TCRdb reanalysed the 5' RACE reads using MiXCR and keeps one entry per CDR3 protein. Of about 1.6 million distinct CDR3 sequences listed, about 35% are singletons. Sequencing was done on a sample of blood. The receptors here all came from a woman in her 30s in good health.

This chain uses TRBV20-1 with TRBJ2-7; tentatively, D is TRBD1 (6 bases). CDR1 and CDR2 from the germline V gene are DFQATT and SNEGSKA (reference sequence). Trimming removed 6 bases at V and 2 bases at J, with 23 bases between. This CDR3 region has 16 residues. In DNA, the CDR3 is TGCAGTGCAACGTCCCGGGACATTGGGCTCACCTACGAGCAGTACTTC. Encoded protein: CSATSRDIGLTYEQYF.

This clonotype has a count of ten or more. A read error may account for a junction end that differs from germline. The chain recombines TRBV4-1 with TRBJ2-7; 8 bases fit TRBD1. This CDR3 comprises 15 residues. CDR1 and CDR2 from the germline V gene are MGHRA and YSYEKL. The CDR3 is CASSRGQGGSYEQYF. In DNA, the CDR3 is TGTGCCAGCAGCCGAGGACAGGGAGGCTCCTACGAGCAGTACTTC.

This clonotype was detected a few times. The CDR3 DNA is TGTGCCAGCAGTTTAAGGGGCTGGGGCAATGAGCAGTTCTTC. Its translation: CASSLRGWGNEQFF. V and J are TRBV28 and TRBJ2-1; the D gene is possibly TRBD1 (5 bases). Germline V lookup: CDR1 MDHEN, CDR2 SYDVKM. The CDR3 is 14 amino acids. V lost 2 bases and J lost 6, with 11 bases in between.

The rearrangement uses TRBV5-1 and TRBJ2-6; D gene unclear. V was clipped by 3 bases and J by 0 bases, with 19 bases between them. The CDR3 contains 19 residues. CDR1 and CDR2 from the germline V gene are SGHRS and YFSETQ. The CDR3 nucleotides are TGCGCCAGCAGCTCGGAGCCGTATACAGCCGCCTCTGGGGCCAACGTCCTGACTTTC. Protein: CASSSEPYTAASGANVLTF.

The CDR3 DNA follows: TGCAGTGCTAGAGATCAAAGGGTGTCATACCAGTTCTTC. This encodes CSARDQRVSYQFF. This rearrangement joins TRBV20-1 to TRBJ2-1, with D uncertain. The V end was cut by 0 bases, the J end by 13 bases, with 16 bases between. CDR1 and CDR2 from the germline V gene are DFQATT and SNEGSKA (reference sequence). This CDR3 contains 13 residues.

There are a few counts of this clonotype. This rearrangement joins TRBV9 to TRBJ2-3; 11 bases map to TRBD2. Germline V gene sequence: CDR1 SGDLS, CDR2 YYNGEE. The CDR3 length is 18 residues. Losses at the gene ends were 0 bases for V and 2 bases for J; bases not matched to a gene: 8. The CDR3 reads CASSVEGTSGSYTDTQYF. The CDR3 region has the DNA TGTGCCAGCAGCGTAGAGGGGACTAGCGGTTCATACACAGATACGCAGTATTTT. Filled out from reference TRBV9 and TRBJ2-3, the complete variable domain reads DSGVTQTPKHLITATGQRVTLRCSPRSGDLSVYWYQQSLDQGLQFLIQYYNGEERAKGNILERFSAQQFPDLHSELNLSSLELGDSALYFCASSVEGTSGSYTDTQYFGPGTRLTVL.

Concerning this clonotype itself: This may arise from a read error, as a much more abundant clone is one base away. The gene calls are TRBV24-1 and TRBJ1-2; possibly TRBD1 for D (6 bases). Germline V gives CDR1 KGHDR, CDR2 SFDVKD. The CDR3 spans 15 residues. Trimming shortened V by 3 bases and J by 6 bases, and 16 bases separated the two germline ends. The CDR3 nucleotides are TGTGCCACCAGTGATGGGAACAGGGCATTGAATGGCTACACCTTC. This encodes CATSDGNRALNGYTF.

The chain couples TRBV15 to TRBJ1-5, with a weak D call TRBD1 (5 bases). CDR1 is LNHNV and CDR2 is YYDKDF in the germline V gene (reference sequence). Trimming left V 5 bases short and J 6 bases short, with 17 bases between. This CDR3 region has 15 residues. The CDR3 is CATSDDVGGGQPQHF. CDR3 DNA sequence: TGTGCCACCAGCGACGACGTCGGGGGAGGTCAGCCCCAGCATTTT.

The chain uses TRBV10-2 and TRBJ2-1; D gene ambiguous. V lost 0 bases, J lost 0 bases, and 6 bases lay in between. The CDR3 runs to 15 residues. Germline V lookup: CDR1 WSHSY, CDR2 SAAADI. CDR3 sequence: CASSESTSSYNEQFF. The CDR3 nucleotides are TGCGCCAGCAGTGAGTCGACGAGCTCCTACAATGAGCAGTTCTTC.

This clonotype occurred a few times. The rearrangement uses TRBV24-1 and TRBJ2-3; TRBD1 might be the D (5 bases). V dropped 5 bases and J dropped 6 bases, with 17 bases sitting between them. The CDR3 has 15 residues. Looked up from germline, CDR1 is KGHDR and CDR2 is SFDVKD. As DNA, the CDR3 is TGTGCCACCAGTGGGGGCCCCGGGCTGGTGGATACGCAGTATTTT. Translation gives CATSGGPGLVDTQYF.

The J gene is TRBJ2-5, the V gene TRBV18; 10 bases match TRBD2. J lost 11 bases, V lost 3 bases, and 12 bases had no gene match. This CDR3 is 15 amino acids long. From germline, CDR1 is KGHSH and CDR2 LQKENI. The CDR3 spells CASSPGLAYRNEQYF. The CDR3, as DNA: TGTGCCAGCTCACCGGGACTAGCGTACCGCAATGAGCAGTACTTC.

Comments on this clonotype: This clone may be a read error of a much larger clone one base away. The chain joins TRBV29-1 to TRBJ2-7; the match to TRBD2 covers 7 bases. The CDR3 extends over 14 amino acids. Per germline, CDR1 SQVTM and CDR2 ANQGSEA. Losses at the gene ends were 6 bases for V and 7 bases for J; bases not matched to a gene: 15. The DNA of the CDR3 is TGCAGCGTCGGGTGGCGGGAGCGGTACAATGAGCAGTACTTC. It yields the protein CSVGWRERYNEQYF.

The rearrangement uses TRBV5-6 and TRBJ1-2; TRBD1 matches at 11 bases. Germline CDR1 SGHDT, CDR2 YYEEEE. There are 15 residues in the CDR3. Trimming removed 4 bases from V and 2 bases from J; junction bases left unmatched: 4. The CDR3 DNA reads as TGTGCCAGCAGCCGGGGACAGGGGGGGAACTATGGCTACACCTTC. It specifies CASSRGQGGNYGYTF.

The V and J genes are TRBV9 and TRBJ2-1; D is perhaps TRBD1 or TRBD2 (7 bases each). There are 15 residues in the CDR3. Looked up from germline, CDR1 is SGDLS and CDR2 is YYNGEE. V lost 0 bases, J lost 8 bases, and 15 bases lay in between. Written as DNA, the CDR3 is TGTGCCAGCAGCGTAGGCGGCAGGGGGGGTCATGAGCAGTTCTTC. Translated: CASSVGGRGGHEQFF.

This clonotype was picked up many times. V usage is TRBV20-1 and J usage is TRBJ1-2; D unresolved. Germline-derived CDR1 and CDR2 are DFQATT and SNEGSKA (reference sequence). V was cut by 4 bases and J by 2 bases, with 8 bases left in between. The CDR3 covers 12 residues. CDR3 sequence: CSANLENYGYTF. CDR3 DNA sequence: TGCAGTGCTAACCTAGAAAACTATGGCTACACCTTC.

Comments on this clonotype: The junction and the germline gene differ at one end; a read error may be behind it. The rearrangement links TRBV7-9 to TRBJ2-7; D remains unclear. CDR1 is SEHNR, CDR2 FQNEAQ, per germline (reference sequence). The CDR3 spans 14 residues. The DNA of the CDR3 is TGTGCCAGCAGCTTAGAGGGCCCAGCCTACGGGCAGTACTTC. Translated: CASSLEGPAYGQYF.

This clonotype appeared a few times. This chain joins TRBV5-1 and TRBJ2-3; a possible D gene is TRBD2 (5 bases). The germline V and J ends were trimmed by 0 bases and 7 bases, with 12 bases remaining between them. The CDR3 totals 14 residues. Germline V gene sequence: CDR1 SGHRS, CDR2 YFSETQ. The CDR3 loop reads CASSLVANRNTQYF. Here the CDR3 DNA reads TGCGCCAGCAGCTTGGTAGCGAATAGGAATACGCAGTATTTT.